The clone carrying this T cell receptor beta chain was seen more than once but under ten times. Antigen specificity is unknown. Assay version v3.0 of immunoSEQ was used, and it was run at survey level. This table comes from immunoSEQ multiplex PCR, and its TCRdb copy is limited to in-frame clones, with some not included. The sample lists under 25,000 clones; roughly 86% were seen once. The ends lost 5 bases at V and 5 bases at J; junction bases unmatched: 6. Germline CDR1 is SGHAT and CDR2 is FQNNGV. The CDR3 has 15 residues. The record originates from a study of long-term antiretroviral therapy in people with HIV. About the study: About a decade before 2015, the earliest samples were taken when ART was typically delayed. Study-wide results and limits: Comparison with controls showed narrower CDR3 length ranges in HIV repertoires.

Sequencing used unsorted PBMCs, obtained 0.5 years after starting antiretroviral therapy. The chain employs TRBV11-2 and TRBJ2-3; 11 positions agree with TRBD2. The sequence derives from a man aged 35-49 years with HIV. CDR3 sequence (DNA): TGTGCCAGCAGCGGCTACGGACTAGCGGGAGATACGCAGTATTTT. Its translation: CASSGYGLAGDTQYF.